The next 28 T cell receptor beta chains were all read from a single sample in a study of T cells in Graves' hyperthyroidism and ophthalmopathy. RNA transcripts provided the source from which TCR beta CDR3 regions were amplified. First-round RT-PCR of the TCR CDR3 relied on the HTBI primer set. TCRdb re-derived calls from the multiplex PCR reads in MiXCR, one entry per CDR3 protein. The sample comprises 470,000 or so distinct CDR3 sequences, less than 25% of which are singletons, and less than 30% rests with the top ten. Sequenced: blood. All receptors come from a man between 18 and 29 years old with Graves' hyperthyroidism.

The chain recombines TRBV6-5 with TRBJ1-2; tentative D call: TRBD1 (5 bases). The CDR3 is made up of 16 amino acids. V was cut by 2 bases and J by 5 bases, with 18 bases left in between. Germline CDR1 and CDR2: MNHEY and SVGAGI. The CDR3 bases are TGTGCCAGCAGTTACCAGATAGACCGACAGCTTTATGGCTACACCTTC. This encodes CASSYQIDRQLYGYTF.

Many counts were recorded for this clonotype. V is TRBV27 and J is TRBJ1-2; 7 bases are a match to TRBD1. Germline V CDR1 and CDR2: MNHEY, SMNVEV (reference sequence). After removal of 7 bases from V and 5 bases from J, the junction contained 7 bases not matched to a gene. The CDR3 sequence is 13 residues long. CDR3 DNA: TGTGCCAGCACTACCGGGACAGCGTATGGCTACACCTTC. This encodes CASTTGTAYGYTF.

Many counts were recorded for this clonotype. V usage is TRBV28 and J usage is TRBJ1-1; D gene ambiguous. Per germline, CDR1 MDHEN and CDR2 SYDVKM. V was shortened by 3 bases and J by 2 bases, with 13 bases between the two germline ends. The CDR3 is 15 residues long. The DNA of the CDR3 is TGTGCCAGCAGTTTGTGGGAGACCCCCAACACTGAAGCTTTCTTT. This gives the protein CASSLWETPNTEAFF.

Many counts were recorded for this clonotype. This chain uses TRBV6-1 with TRBJ1-5; 7 positions agree with TRBD1. This CDR3 spans 15 amino acids. Germline loops: CDR1 MNHNS, CDR2 SASEGT. V gave up 2 bases and J gave up 0 bases; unmatched junction bases: 1. The CDR3 coding sequence is TGTGCCAGCAGTGAAAACAGGGGTAGCAATCAGCCCCAGCATTTT. Amino acid sequence: CASSENRGSNQPQHF.

The chain couples TRBV25-1 to TRBJ1-6; 7 nucleotides align to TRBD1. The V and J ends lost 1 base and 10 bases, in that order; junction bases with no gene match: 7. The CDR3 loop spans 15 amino acids. Per germline, CDR1 MGHDK and CDR2 SYGVNS. In DNA, the CDR3 is TGTGCCAGCAGTGAATCAGGGGGTCTAGGCTCACCCCTCCACTTT. Its protein is CASSESGGLGSPLHF.

This clonotype has a handful of counts. This chain links TRBV12-3 or TRBV12-4 with TRBJ2-7; a weak D match, TRBD1 (5 bases). The CDR3 spans 15 residues. Trimming removed 1 base from V and 6 bases from J, with 16 bases in between. The CDR3 coding sequence is TGTGCCAGCAGTTTAGAACCAGGGTTGGGCTCCGAGCAGTACTTC. It is translated as CASSLEPGLGSEQYF.

This clonotype was observed a handful of times. The chain recombines TRBV6-5 with TRBJ1-2; D remains unclear. In germline, CDR1 is MNHEY, CDR2 SVGAGI. V was clipped by 2 bases and J by 6 bases, with 7 bases between them. The CDR3 is made up of 12 amino acids. CDR3 residues: CASSYVGDGYTF. The CDR3 DNA sequence: TGTGCCAGCAGTTACGTGGGTGATGGCTACACCTTC.

In its sample, this clonotype was seen a few times. This sequence joins TRBV19 and TRBJ1-1; no definite D call. The V end was cut by 0 bases, the J end by 6 bases, with 14 bases between. CDR1 is LNHDA, CDR2 SQIVND, per germline (reference sequence). CDR3 size: 15 residues. CDR3 sequence reads: CASSIDRPRTAEAFF. The CDR3 DNA sequence: TGTGCCAGTAGTATAGATCGCCCCAGGACCGCTGAAGCTTTCTTT.

The V call is TRBV20-1, the J call TRBJ2-7, with D perhaps being TRBD1 or TRBD2 (6 bases each). CDR3 size: 15 residues. V shed 1 base and J shed 3 bases, with 16 bases lying between them. Germline V CDR1 and CDR2: DFQATT, SNEGSKA (reference sequence). CDR3 region: CSARVFGGAFYEQYF. CDR3 DNA: TGCAGTGCTAGAGTGTTCGGGGGCGCCTTCTACGAGCAGTACTTC.

This clonotype was seen at least ten times. The J gene is TRBJ2-7, the V gene TRBV20-1; 7 nucleotides match TRBD1. The CDR3 is made up of 16 amino acids. The V segment lost 0 bases and the J segment 2 bases; nucleotides outside the gene matches: 10. The germline V gene has CDR1 DFQATT and CDR2 SNEGSKA (reference sequence). CDR3 sequence: CSARDYRGSNTYEQYF. The CDR3 bases are TGCAGTGCTAGAGATTACAGGGGCTCAAATACCTACGAGCAGTACTTC.

This clonotype has ten or more counts. The CDR3 bases are TGTGCCAGCAGTTTCGGGGCTTCCTACGAGCAGTACTTC. This gives the protein CASSFGASYEQYF. This rearrangement joins TRBV12-3 or TRBV12-4 to TRBJ2-7, with D perhaps TRBD1 or TRBD2 (5 bases each). The V and J ends lost 3 bases and 1 base respectively, with 7 bases between them. The length of the CDR3 is 13 residues.

DNA of the CDR3: TGCGCCAGCAGCTTGGATGTCCGGGGCGGGGGCTACACCTTC. The encoded protein is CASSLDVRGGGYTF. This chain uses TRBV5-1 with TRBJ1-2, with D possibly matching TRBD1 (5 bases). From germline, CDR1 is SGHRS and CDR2 YFSETQ. The CDR3 extends over 14 amino acids. V was cut by 0 bases and J by 8 bases, with 14 bases left in between.

This rearrangement joins TRBV12-3 or TRBV12-4 to TRBJ1-2; no firm D call. The CDR3 spans 11 residues. V lost 7 bases, J lost 7 bases, and 10 bases lay in between. In nucleotides, the CDR3 is TGTGCCAGCACCAAGGGTACTGGCTACACCTTC. It encodes CASTKGTGYTF.

This clonotype was seen many times. This chain links TRBV12-3 or TRBV12-4 with TRBJ1-2; TRBD1 might be the D (6 bases). The CDR3 length is 13 residues. V lost 4 bases to trimming and J lost 7 bases, with 13 bases between them. CDR3 bases: TGTGCCAGCAGTTCCCGCAGGGGACGTGGCTACACCTTC. Its translation: CASSSRRGRGYTF.

The gene calls are TRBV4-1 and TRBJ1-2; D unclear. In germline, CDR1 is MGHRA, CDR2 YSYEKL. The CDR3 runs to 15 residues. Between the trimmed V and J ends, which lost 0 bases and 5 bases, there was a span of 13 bases. The CDR3 reads CASSQDWPGEYGYTF. CDR3 DNA: TGCGCCAGCAGCCAAGATTGGCCGGGAGAGTATGGCTACACCTTC.

V usage is TRBV5-6 and J usage is TRBJ1-1; no definite D call. Germline loops: CDR1 SGHDT, CDR2 YYEEEE. This CDR3 contains 13 residues. V lost 4 bases and J 2 bases, leaving 9 bases between the germline ends. The CDR3 protein is CASSVEANTEAFF. CDR3 nucleotides: TGTGCCAGCAGCGTAGAGGCAAACACTGAAGCTTTCTTT.

This clonotype was seen a handful of times. The rearrangement joins TRBV6-2 or TRBV6-3 to TRBJ2-1, with 8 bases lining up with TRBD2. The CDR3 spans 14 residues. V lost 7 bases and J lost 2; bases outside the gene matches: 4. Germline lookup yields CDR1 MNHEY and CDR2 SVGEGT. The DNA of the CDR3 is TGTGCCAGCACCTTTAGCGGGACCTACAATGAGCAGTTCTTC. It encodes CASTFSGTYNEQFF.

The V and J genes are TRBV12-5 and TRBJ2-7, with D tentatively TRBD1 or TRBD2 (5 bases each). CDR3 length: 14 residues. V was clipped by 4 bases and J by 3 bases, with 13 bases between them. Germline CDR1 and CDR2: LGHNT and FRNRAP. The CDR3 protein is CASGYRGAHYEQYF. Written as DNA, the CDR3 is TGTGCTAGTGGTTATCGAGGGGCCCACTACGAGCAGTACTTC.

Comments on this clonotype: A read error may produce the germline difference seen at one junction end. V and J are TRBV27 and TRBJ1-5, with D perhaps matching TRBD1 (6 bases). Germline-derived CDR1 and CDR2 are MNHEY and SMNVEV (reference sequence). The CDR3 extends over 17 amino acids. Here the CDR3 reads CASSLSGGGDCNQPQQF. The CDR3 DNA follows: TGTGCCAGCAGTTTAAGTGGGGGCGGGGATTGCAATCAGCCCCAGCAGTTT.

The rearrangement links TRBV5-1 to TRBJ2-7; D not resolved. V shed 0 bases and J shed 3 bases, with 13 bases lying between them. Germline-derived CDR1 and CDR2 are SGHRS and YFSETQ. The CDR3 runs to 15 residues. For the CDR3, the DNA is TGCGCCAGCAGCTTGGGCCAGGTGACGTTCTACGAGCAGTACTTC. Its translation is CASSLGQVTFYEQYF.

This clonotype was seen at least ten times. This sequence joins TRBV11-2 and TRBJ2-7; D perhaps matches TRBD1 (5 bases). This CDR3 comprises 13 residues. Germline CDR1 SGHAT, CDR2 FQNNGV. V was cut by 6 bases and J by 3 bases, with 12 bases left in between. CDR3 bases: TGTGCCAGCAGGTTATCGGACAACTACGAGCAGTACTTC. It encodes CASRLSDNYEQYF. Drawing the rest from reference TRBV11-2 and TRBJ2-7, the complete variable domain is EAGVAQSPRYKIIEKRQSVAFWCNPISGHATLYWYQQILGQGPKLLIQFQNNGVVDDSQLPKDRFSAERLKGVDSTLKIQPAKLEDSAVYLCASRLSDNYEQYFGPGTRLTVT.

CDR3 loop: CASSSGGKVQPQHF. The CDR3 DNA is TGTGCCAGCAGTTCGGGCGGTAAAGTTCAGCCCCAGCATTTT. The V and J genes are TRBV6-2 or TRBV6-3 and TRBJ1-5; D remains unclear. This CDR3 is 14 amino acids long. In germline, CDR1 is MNHEY, CDR2 SVGEGT. V shed 4 bases and J shed 6 bases, with 13 bases lying between them.

In regard to this clonotype: The junction does not match germline at one end; this may be a read error. J is TRBJ1-1 and V is TRBV6-2 or TRBV6-3; 7 nucleotides agree with TRBD1. The CDR3 has 16 residues. Per germline, CDR1 MNHEY and CDR2 SVGEGT. DNA for the CDR3: TGTGCCGGCAGTTACGGGGCAGGGGGAAGGGACACTGAAGCTTTCTTT. Translation: CAGSYGAGGRDTEAFF.

Many counts were recorded for this clonotype. The chain carries TRBV7-8 and TRBJ2-5, with TRBD2 identical over 8 bases. Unmatched junction bases numbered 10, after V lost 2 bases and J lost 5 bases. Germline lookup yields CDR1 SGHVS and CDR2 FQNEAQ. The CDR3 runs 16 residues. The CDR3 DNA is TGTGCCAGCAGCTTAAATCGACTAGCGATGTGGGAGACCCAGTACTTC. Amino acid sequence: CASSLNRLAMWETQYF.

This clonotype showed up many times. V and J are TRBV7-2 and TRBJ1-3; no firm D call. Germline V lookup: CDR1 SGHTA, CDR2 FQGNSA. Trimming left V 7 bases short and J 0 bases short, with 10 bases between. The CDR3 is 14 amino acids. CDR3: CASMRAPSGNTIYF. The CDR3 region has the DNA TGTGCCAGCATGAGGGCCCCCTCTGGAAACACCATATATTTT.

This clonotype has a count of ten or more. This chain connects TRBV12-5 to TRBJ1-3; D possibly corresponds to TRBD1 (6 bases). This CDR3 has 15 residues. V lost 5 bases to trimming and J lost 0 bases, with 11 bases between them. Germline CDR1 and CDR2: LGHNT and FRNRAP. In DNA, the CDR3 is TGTGCTAGTGGTGACAGGCCCTACTCTGGAAACACCATATATTTT. Residues: CASGDRPYSGNTIYF. The entire variable domain, with the rest obtained from reference TRBV12-5 and TRBJ1-3, is as follows: DARVTQTPRHKVTEMGQEVTMRCQPILGHNTVFWYRQTMMQGLELLAYFRNRAPLDDSGMPKDRFSAEMPDATLATLKIQPSEPRDSAVYFCASGDRPYSGNTIYFGEGSWLTVV.

This clonotype was recorded at least ten times. The chain carries TRBV28 and TRBJ1-2; D is unclear. CDR3 length: 14 residues. V lost 7 bases, J lost 5 bases, and 17 bases lay in between. CDR1 is MDHEN and CDR2 is SYDVKM in the germline V gene. In nucleotides, the CDR3 is TGTGCCAGCACCCTCCTTTGGGGTAAATATGGCTACACCTTC. Its protein is CASTLLWGKYGYTF.

V and J are TRBV4-1 and TRBJ1-2; D may be TRBD1 (5 bases). Germline V CDR1 and CDR2: MGHRA, YSYEKL. V was cut by 1 base and J by 8 bases, with 17 bases left in between. This CDR3 region has 15 residues. The DNA of the CDR3 is TGCGCCAGCAGCCAAGCGGGGGGAGGCCTCGGGGGCTACACCTTC. Translated: CASSQAGGGLGGYTF.